The entry below gives a single T cell receptor beta chain sequence along with its context. The target antigen is unknown. Germline V gives CDR1 MDHEN, CDR2 SYDVKM. The CDR3 extends over 16 amino acids. Reanalyzing the 5' RACE reads, TCRdb keeps one entry per CDR3 protein, without DNA. This sample's table reports 300,000 or so distinct CDR3 sequences. The data stem from a study of T cells expressing NK-cell markers. Regarding the study as a whole: Dominant NKG2C+ clonotypes in about six donors made up about 1.0-7.5% of CD8+ T cells. Whether expanded NKG2C+ T cell clones were HCMV-specific remained unclear.

The sample comprised blood T cells: a sorted CD56 or NKG2C T cell subset, CD4+ or CD8+ T cells, or bulk PBMC T cells (not recorded which). The chain employs TRBV28 and TRBJ2-5; TCRdb returns TRBD2, unconfirmable since there is no DNA. This receptor was obtained from a woman between 18 and 70 years old in good health. The CDR3 reads CASSFRGRTLGGTQYF.